This TCR beta chain was sequenced for a study of cytomegalovirus exposure and HLA in healthy donors. The PCR contained 60 Vbeta and 13 Jbeta primers. TCRdb's table, derived via immunoSEQ multiplex PCR, lists solely in-frame clones and lacks some. The table includes around 150,000 clones, approximately 90% detected once. J lost 3 bases, V lost 2 bases, and 4 bases had no gene match. This CDR3 contains 15 residues. Germline loops: CDR1 MDHEN, CDR2 SYDVKM. Sequencing used PBMCs. The chain is built from TRBV28 and TRBJ1-1, with 9 bases aligning to TRBD1. The receptor comes from a woman aged 30 to 39 in good health and CMV-seronegative. The CDR3 sequence: CASSLGDRVHTEAFF. In DNA form, the CDR3 reads TGTGCCAGCAGTTTAGGGGACAGGGTACACACTGAAGCTTTCTTT. The whole variable domain, filled in from reference TRBV28 and TRBJ1-1, reads DVKVTQSSRYLVKRTGEKVFLECVQDMDHENMFWYRQDPGLGLRLIYFSYDVKMKEKGDIPEGYSVSREKKERFSLILESASTNQTSMYLCASSLGDRVHTEAFFGQGTRLTVV.